This entry features one TCR beta chain sequence. Its antigen is not known. The source of the sample is a study of T cell responses to AZD1222 COVID-19 vaccine. Clones were read by immunoSEQ multiplex PCR, and TCRdb kept only the in-frame ones, dropping some. The top ten clones hold roughly 2.7% of a sample with around 120,000 clones, approximately 90% of them seen once. The V end was cut by 3 bases, the J end by 4 bases, with 9 bases between. CDR1 SEHNR and CDR2 FQNEAQ come from the germline V gene (reference sequence). This CDR3 has 13 amino acids. General study points: White British donors predominated, females outnumbered males, and clonal diversity was possibly underestimated.

The sequence was obtained from an adult who received the AZD1222 COVID-19 vaccine. This specimen was peripheral blood, taken 28 days after the second AZD1222 dose. The chain combines TRBV7-9 with TRBJ1-2, with a tentative D call TRBD1 (5 bases). In DNA, the CDR3 is TGTGCCAGCAGCTTGATGGGGGGCTATGGCTACACCTTC. Amino acids: CASSLMGGYGYTF.